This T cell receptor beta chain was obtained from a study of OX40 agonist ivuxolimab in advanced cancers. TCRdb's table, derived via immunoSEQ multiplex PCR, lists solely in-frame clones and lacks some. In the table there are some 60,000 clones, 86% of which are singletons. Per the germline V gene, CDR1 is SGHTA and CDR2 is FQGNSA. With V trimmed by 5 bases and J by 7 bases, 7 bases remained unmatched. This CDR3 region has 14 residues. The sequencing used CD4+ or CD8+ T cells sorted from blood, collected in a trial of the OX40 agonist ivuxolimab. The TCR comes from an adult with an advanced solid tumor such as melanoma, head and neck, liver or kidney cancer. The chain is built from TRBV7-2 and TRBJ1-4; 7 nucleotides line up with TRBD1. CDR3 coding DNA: TGTGCCAGCAGCCCTCAGACAGGGAGTGAAAAACTGTTTTTT. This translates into CASSPQTGSEKLFF.